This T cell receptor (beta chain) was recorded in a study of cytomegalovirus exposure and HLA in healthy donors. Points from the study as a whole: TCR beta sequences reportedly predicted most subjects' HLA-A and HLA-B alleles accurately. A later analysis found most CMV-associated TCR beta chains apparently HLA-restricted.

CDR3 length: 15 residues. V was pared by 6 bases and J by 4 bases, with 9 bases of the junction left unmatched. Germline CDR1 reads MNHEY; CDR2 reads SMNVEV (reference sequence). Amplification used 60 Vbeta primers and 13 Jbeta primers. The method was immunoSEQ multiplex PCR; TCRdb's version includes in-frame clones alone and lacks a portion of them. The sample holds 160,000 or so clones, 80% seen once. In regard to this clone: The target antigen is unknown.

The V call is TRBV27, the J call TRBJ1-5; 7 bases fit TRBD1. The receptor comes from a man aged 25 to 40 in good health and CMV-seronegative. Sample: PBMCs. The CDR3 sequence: CASSPNPGQNQPQHF. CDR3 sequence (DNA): TGTGCCAGCAGCCCTAATCCGGGACAGAATCAGCCCCAGCATTTT.